This T cell receptor beta chain was sequenced during a study of T cell responses to AZD1222 COVID-19 vaccine (dated by TCRdb to the early 2020s). With respect to the entire study: TCR sequencing covered 230 to 250 trial participants: 200 to 220 given two doses of AZD1222 and 26 given two doses of MenACWY control vaccine. Enrollment into the trials was organized by age into subgroups of 18-55, 56-69 and 70-plus years, and those subgroups contained about 160, 30 and 59 TCR-sequenced participants, respectively.

Note on this clone: Its cognate antigen has yet to be identified. No base quality information exists; no much larger clone differs at one position.

CDR1 SGHAT and CDR2 FQNNGV were looked up in the germline V gene. Measured from the cysteine to the phenylalanine, the CDR3 is 16 residues long. Just the 48-base CDR3 DNA is kept, in frame starting at base 1. Trimming takes 5 bases from V and 3 bases from J, and the germline ends sit 19 bases apart. Per the publication, the time point label means: about 28 days (+/-7) after the second vaccine dose. AZD1222 recipients whose second dose came at about 4 weeks and those whose second dose came at about 12 weeks were combined into one group, since spike-specific TCR depth and breadth did not differ between the two schedules. Vaccinee samples came from UK trials COV001 and COV002, including a single-blind randomized controlled phase 2/3 trial of AZD1222 (ChAdOx1 nCoV-19) in healthy adults. For TCRbeta chain sequencing, PBMC samples from trial participants were taken at day 0 and at day 28 after the second dose.

The CDR3 regions of human TCRbeta chains were analyzed by immunosequencing. The original methods were these. Repertoire TCRs were checked for matches against a reference library of SARS-CoV-2-specific TCRs that had been generated using the MIRA antigen-specificity platform. Breadth meant the fraction of unique TCRs that were SARS-CoV-2-associated, whereas depth meant the fraction of total T cells that were SARS-CoV-2-associated. Using the MIRA data, each spike-specific TCR was mapped to the spike region that the TCR reacts to and placed in a CD4 or CD8 class. Log10-transformed breadth and depth values were compared by one-way ANOVA with Sidak's multiple comparisons tests. The table comes from immuneACCESS by way of TCRdb, which keeps in-frame sequences with V and J called. Part of the clones is missing from these tables; in studies checked, under half for an unresolved V gene and the rest for unknown reasons. The DNA was the basis for D and trimming; V, J and clone size are from that table. The sample table shows some 100,000 clones, and about 90% are seen once. The ten largest clones take up 4.4% of the sample.

Study-wide findings and limitations: The whole spike protein was spanned by vaccine-associated CD4 TCRs, and dominant responses were seen in regions 160-218 and 743-854. Participants were mostly white British and included more females than males, and it was suggested by the authors that clonal diversity may have been underestimated. Nearly half of unique spike-specific TCRs reportedly recognized epitopes outside regions mutated in the B.1.351 and B.1.1.7 variants. After two AZD1222 doses, both the breadth and the depth of spike-specific TCRs were significantly higher than at day 0 and than in MenACWY recipients. Conclusions about previously exposed vaccinees were limited because only a handful of AZD1222 recipients were SARS-CoV-2 seropositive at baseline. In the small 56-69-year group, the increase in depth fell short of significance, most likely because of low power. Because no day 14 peak-response samples were available, the repertoires could be characterized only after the peak T cell response.

This TCR was recovered from an adult who received the AZD1222 COVID-19 vaccine. Material: peripheral blood, obtained 28 days after the second AZD1222 dose. Rearrangement joined TRBV11-2 to TRBJ2-5; the D gene identity is not certain. The CDR3 here reads CASSARLSYQEETQYF. DNA sequence: TGTGCCAGCAGCGCCAGGCTAAGTTATCAGGAAGAGACCCAGTACTTC.